The 27 T cell receptor beta chains given below trace back to one sample, sequenced in a study of T cell responses to AZD1222 COVID-19 vaccine (dated by TCRdb to 2020 to 2022). The protocol used for the library was the immunoSEQ multiplex PCR assay. Here the immuneACCESS table is served through TCRdb, limited to in-frame sequences with V and J called. Missing clones are a known gap in these copies; in checked studies unresolved V genes cover under half, and the rest lacks a known reason. Recorded for this sample are 130,000 to 150,000 clones; 70% to 90% of them occurred a single time. Over 13% of the sample is held by the ten biggest clonotypes. The sample's time point, from its label and the paper: baseline before first vaccination. The material was peripheral blood, obtained on day 0 of AZD1222 vaccination. These receptors were collected from an adult in good health.

The CDR3 region is CASRLGQGTYEQYF. The CDR3 DNA reads TGTGCCAGCAGATTAGGACAGGGTACCTACGAGCAGTACTTC. The gene calls are TRBV2 and TRBJ2-7, with 8 bases aligning to TRBD1. The V segment lost 6 bases and the J segment 2 bases; nucleotides outside the gene matches: 6. CDR1 SNHLY and CDR2 FYNNEI come from the germline V gene. CDR3 length: 14 amino acids.

This chain joins TRBV9 and TRBJ1-1, with a weak D call TRBD1 (5 bases). The CDR3 has 15 amino acids. Trimming pared 4 bases from V and 5 bases from J, leaving 18 bases between. Germline V gives CDR1 SGDLS, CDR2 YYNGEE. Written as DNA, the CDR3 is TGTGCCAGCAGCCCCACCGGGACTTTGGGGACTGAAGCTTTCTTT. This gives the protein CASSPTGTLGTEAFF.

The chain uses TRBV18 and TRBJ1-3; D ambiguous. The CDR3 covers 13 residues. Trimming took off 6 bases at V and 2 bases at J, with 8 bases between the two ends. Germline V gives CDR1 KGHSH, CDR2 LQKENI. CDR3 protein: CASSDLPGNTIYF. CDR3 nucleotide sequence: TGTGCCAGCTCGGATCTACCTGGAAACACCATATATTTT.

This clone was counted a single time. V and J are TRBV27 and TRBJ1-5; D is undetermined. The CDR3 length is 12 residues. Germline V gene data show CDR1 as MNHEY and CDR2 as SMNVEV (reference sequence). Between the trimmed V and J ends, which lost 3 bases and 4 bases, there was a span of 4 bases. The CDR3 loop is CASSFGNQPQHF. CDR3 nucleotides: TGTGCCAGCAGTTTTGGAAATCAGCCCCAGCATTTT.

The chain links TRBV4-3 to TRBJ1-2, with D uncertain. The CDR3 runs to 15 residues. V gave up 1 base and J gave up 4 bases, with 13 bases separating them. In germline, CDR1 is LGHNA, CDR2 YSLEER. CDR3 in DNA: TGCGCCAGCAGCCAAGCGGGATTTCAGTCCTATGGCTACACCTTC. Residues: CASSQAGFQSYGYTF.

The chain joins TRBV28 to TRBJ1-2; TRBD1 agrees at 7 bases. The CDR3 totals 17 residues. The V gene's germline CDR1 is MDHEN and CDR2 SYDVKM. Trimming removed 6 bases from V and 5 bases from J; junction bases left unmatched: 18. For the CDR3, the DNA is TGTGCCAGCAGCTCGCCCGGGACAGATAGTCTTGGGTATGGCTACACCTTC. Protein sequence: CASSSPGTDSLGYGYTF.

V gene TRBV11-1 combines with J gene TRBJ2-1; possible D gene TRBD1, 5 bases. Germline CDR1 is SGHAT and CDR2 is FQDESV (reference sequence). The length of the CDR3 is 15 residues. Trimming pared 2 bases from V and 2 bases from J, leaving 10 bases between. The CDR3 bases are TGTGCCAGCAGCTTATCGGCAGGGACCTACAATGAGCAGTTCTTC. Protein: CASSLSAGTYNEQFF.

J is TRBJ1-6 and V is TRBV3-1 (or the pseudogene TRBV3-2); TRBD1 might be the D (5 bases). CDR3 length equals 16 residues. The germline V and J ends were trimmed by 1 base and 9 bases, with 16 bases remaining between them. Germline assignment: CDR1 LGHDT and CDR2 YNNKEL (reference sequence). The CDR3 reads CASSQGGSWPGSPLHF. The DNA for the CDR3 is TGTGCCAGCAGCCAAGGGGGGTCCTGGCCCGGTTCACCCCTCCACTTT.

This clone has only a few counts. The rearrangement links TRBV9 to TRBJ2-3; TRBD1 matches at 11 bases. The CDR3 has 16 residues. The germline gives CDR1 SGDLS, CDR2 YYNGEE. J lost 2 bases, V lost 0 bases, and 2 bases had no gene match. The DNA of the CDR3 is TGTGCCAGCAGCGTAGTCGGACAGGGGGCCACAGATACGCAGTATTTT. Protein: CASSVVGQGATDTQYF.

The chain employs TRBV11-3 and TRBJ1-6; no clear D gene. CDR1 SGHNT and CDR2 YENEEA come from the germline V gene. V gave up 0 bases and J gave up 4 bases, with 10 bases separating them. This CDR3 is 16 amino acids long. Here the CDR3 reads CASSLEAAKYNSPLHF. The CDR3 coding sequence is TGTGCCAGCAGCTTAGAGGCAGCAAAATATAATTCACCCCTCCACTTT.

This clone was observed a single time. The V call is TRBV5-1, the J call TRBJ1-4; 8 bases line up with TRBD1. Losses at the gene ends were 3 bases for V and 7 bases for J; bases not matched to a gene: 11. Germline assignment: CDR1 SGHRS and CDR2 YFSETQ. The CDR3 has 16 residues. CDR3 amino acids: CASSYGQGEFGEKLFF. The CDR3 DNA follows: TGCGCCAGCAGCTATGGACAGGGCGAATTCGGTGAAAAACTGTTTTTT.

The rearrangement uses TRBV4-2 and TRBJ2-3; D may be TRBD2 (7 bases). The CDR3 consists of 18 residues. The germline V gene has CDR1 LGHNA and CDR2 YNFKEQ. V lost 0 bases, J lost 4 bases, and 20 bases lay in between. CDR3 sequence reads: CASSQDGSGVGGADTQYF. In DNA, the CDR3 is TGTGCCAGCAGCCAAGATGGGAGCGGGGTGGGGGGCGCAGATACGCAGTATTTT.

The genes are TRBV5-8 and TRBJ1-4; D is ambiguous. The germline V and J ends were trimmed by 2 bases and 8 bases, with 7 bases remaining between them. The CDR3 sequence is 12 residues long. The V gene's germline CDR1 is SGHTS and CDR2 YDEGEE. The CDR3 spells CASSLRTEKLFF. CDR3 nucleotides: TGTGCCAGCAGCTTACGTACGGAAAAACTGTTTTTT.

This chain connects TRBV7-9 to TRBJ2-5; D could derive from TRBD1 or TRBD2 (6 bases each). The CDR3 is 11 residues long. Germline assignment: CDR1 SEHNR and CDR2 FQNEAQ (reference sequence). The V end was cut by 10 bases, the J end by 4 bases, with 10 bases between. CDR3 coding DNA: TGTGCCACCGGGGGCCCAGAGACCCAGTACTTC. Amino acid sequence: CATGGPETQYF.

This clone was observed a single time. This CDR3 is also generated by other DNA sequences in the sample. This chain uses TRBV7-2 with TRBJ1-3, with D hard to call. V was trimmed by 1 base and J by 0 bases, leaving 4 bases between them. The CDR3 runs to 14 residues. Germline V gene sequence: CDR1 SGHTA, CDR2 FQGNSA. DNA for the CDR3: TGTGCCAGCAGCTTAGTCTCCTCTGGAAACACCATATATTTT. Translating it yields CASSLVSSGNTIYF.

The count of this clone is one. V usage is TRBV25-1 and J usage is TRBJ1-1; D ambiguous. The ends were cut back, 5 bases at V and 0 bases at J, with 13 bases in the middle. The CDR3 has 15 residues. Germline V lookup: CDR1 MGHDK, CDR2 SYGVNS. CDR3 sequence: CASSRAGRMNTEAFF. For the CDR3, the DNA is TGTGCCAGCAGTCGAGCAGGCCGTATGAACACTGAAGCTTTCTTT.

The DNA for the CDR3 is TGTGCCAGCAGCAGTGCGGGACTAGCCTACGAGCAGTACTTC. Its protein is CASSSAGLAYEQYF. The chain couples TRBV7-3 to TRBJ2-7; TRBD2 matches at 8 bases. The CDR3 loop spans 14 amino acids. V shed 5 bases, J shed 2 bases, and the junction held 5 bases outside the gene matches. Germline values: CDR1 SGHTA, CDR2 FQGTGA.

The chain is built from TRBV11-3 and TRBJ2-7; 9 bases are a match to TRBD1. Trimming removed 7 bases from V and 3 bases from J; junction bases left unmatched: 10. CDR3 size: 15 residues. The V gene's germline CDR1 is SGHNT and CDR2 YENEEA. DNA of the CDR3: TGTGCCAGCATAGCTTCCGGGACAGGGTTCTACGAGCAGTACTTC. Its protein product is CASIASGTGFYEQYF.

The rearrangement links TRBV4-2 to TRBJ1-2, with 7 positions matching TRBD1. CDR1 LGHNA and CDR2 YNFKEQ come from the germline V gene. The V gene end was trimmed by 0 bases and the J gene end by 5 bases; junction bases not matched to a gene: 12. This CDR3 has 17 residues. CDR3 region: CASSQERQGGLGYGYTF. The DNA of the CDR3 is TGTGCCAGCAGCCAAGAAAGACAGGGAGGGCTAGGATATGGCTACACCTTC.

V usage is TRBV4-2 and J usage is TRBJ2-2; no clear D gene. The CDR3 contains 16 residues. Germline V CDR1 and CDR2: LGHNA, YNFKEQ. The V and J ends lost 1 base and 5 bases respectively, with 14 bases between them. In DNA, the CDR3 is TGTGCCAGCAGCCAAGGGGATAGGGATGGTACCGGGGAGCTGTTTTTT. Translating it yields CASSQGDRDGTGELFF.

This rearrangement joins TRBV5-1 to TRBJ1-2, with 9 bases aligning to TRBD1. Unmatched junction bases numbered 14, after V lost 4 bases and J lost 10 bases. CDR3 size: 15 residues. Looked up from germline, CDR1 is SGHRS and CDR2 is YFSETQ. DNA for the CDR3: TGCGCCAGCAGCCCTCTGGTGGCCGGACAGGGGACCTACACCTTC. Translated: CASSPLVAGQGTYTF.

The rearrangement links TRBV28 to TRBJ1-6, with 7 bases that match TRBD1. With 4 bases clipped from V and 7 bases from J, the junction kept 7 bases outside the gene matches. The CDR3 covers 15 residues. CDR1 MDHEN and CDR2 SYDVKM come from the germline V gene. CDR3 coding DNA: TGTGCCAGCAGTTCGTCGACAGGGAACAATTCACCCCTCCACTTT. It encodes CASSSSTGNNSPLHF.

This clone was observed a few times. V and J are TRBV18 and TRBJ2-3; D remains ambiguous. The germline gives CDR1 KGHSH, CDR2 LQKENI. The length of the CDR3 is 13 residues. V was trimmed by 2 bases and J by 6 bases, leaving 9 bases between them. In nucleotides, the CDR3 is TGTGCCAGCTCACCAGAGTTATGGGATACGCAGTATTTT. Translated, it gives CASSPELWDTQYF.

The rearrangement links TRBV3-1 (or the pseudogene TRBV3-2) to TRBJ1-1; D is unresolved. This CDR3 contains 13 residues. CDR1 and CDR2 (germline): LGHDT, YNNKEL (reference sequence). The V end was cut by 4 bases, the J end by 1 base, with 7 bases between. CDR3 protein: CASSPFKNTEAFF. The CDR3 coding sequence is TGTGCCAGCAGCCCGTTCAAGAACACTGAAGCTTTCTTT.

The chain carries TRBV9 and TRBJ1-6; D is unclear. Looked up from germline, CDR1 is SGDLS and CDR2 is YYNGEE. This CDR3 is built from 13 residues. V lost 3 bases and J 6 bases, leaving 7 bases between the germline ends. CDR3 sequence (DNA): TGTGCCAGCAGCGCCACCGGTAATTCACCCCTCCACTTT. It is translated as CASSATGNSPLHF. Using reference TRBV9 and TRBJ1-6 for the parts outside the CDR3, the full variable domain is DSGVTQTPKHLITATGQRVTLRCSPRSGDLSVYWYQQSLDQGLQFLIQYYNGEERAKGNILERFSAQQFPDLHSELNLSSLELGDSALYFCASSATGNSPLHFGNGTRLTVT.

The J gene is TRBJ2-7, the V gene TRBV7-2; D ambiguous. Germline values: CDR1 SGHTA, CDR2 FQGNSA. The ends were cut back, 2 bases at V and 5 bases at J, with 13 bases in the middle. The CDR3 is 14 amino acids. For the CDR3, the DNA is TGTGCCAGCAGCTTATCGTCCCACTCAGACGAGCAGTACTTC. It encodes CASSLSSHSDEQYF.

This clone was seen only a few times. The rearrangement links TRBV5-1 to TRBJ1-1, with 7 bases aligning to TRBD1. CDR1 SGHRS and CDR2 YFSETQ come from the germline V gene. The V and J ends lost 0 bases and 13 bases, in that order; junction bases with no gene match: 9. This CDR3 is 13 amino acids long. In DNA, the CDR3 is TGCGCCAGCAGCTTGGAGGGGGCCCCAAGTGGTTTCTTT. Protein sequence: CASSLEGAPSGFF.